This TCR beta chain was recovered during a study of blood T cell repertoires in COVID-19. For the study at large: Both acute and convalescent COVID-19 samples were obtained from the United States, Italy and Spain.

The CDR3 has 15 residues. V was shortened by 8 bases and J by 6 bases, with 20 bases between the two germline ends. CDR1 and CDR2 (germline): SGHRS, YFSETQ. Seattle's cohort entered during active infection and was followed longitudinally. In its sample, this clone was seen a few times. In the source study's methods: Amplification of reference gene primers was used by the study to estimate nucleated cell counts. Profiling relied on immunoSEQ multiplex PCR, and the TCRdb table lists in-frame clones only, not all of them. V and J calls and clone size come straight from that table; D and trimming were deduced from the DNA. The sample contains roughly 320,000 clones, over 80% of which appear only once.

The chain uses TRBV5-1 and TRBJ2-2; D possibly corresponds to TRBD1 (6 bases). The origin of this receptor is a woman aged 50 to 60 with COVID-19, enrolled during active disease. What was sequenced was peripheral blood. This CDR3 is CASEVTGKSAGELFF. The CDR3 DNA sequence: TGCGCCAGTGAAGTAACAGGGAAATCGGCCGGGGAGCTGTTTTTT.